This T cell receptor (beta chain) originates from a study of post-analysis software for immune sequencing data. Study-wide context: Included courses were relapsing-remitting and secondary progressive multiple sclerosis; progressive-relapsing multiple sclerosis was also included. Study-wide results and caveats: Five TRBV segments occurring more often in patients than controls included TRBV5-6, TRBV5-1 and TRBV20-1. Multiple sclerosis was associated with a significant reduction in normalized Chao1 diversity relative to controls. By F measure, strong co-clustering occurred among samples prepared in the same batch.

CDR1 and CDR2 (germline): SEHNR, FQNEAQ (reference sequence). This CDR3 region has 13 residues. V was cut by 10 bases and J by 5 bases, with 14 bases left in between. Tagging with unique molecular identifiers was a feature of the TCR beta cDNA libraries. cDNA molecules numbering about 490,000 came from roughly 1 to 10 million T cells. TCRdb called the PCR reads again in MiXCR, with one record for every CDR3 protein. The sample holds some 700,000 distinct CDR3 sequences, 59% seen once. A remark on this clonotype: Its antigen is currently unknown.

The TCR was taken from a girl aged 2-10 years with multiple sclerosis. V and J are TRBV7-9 and TRBJ1-4; no clear D. Sequencing was done on a sample of blood. The DNA for the CDR3 is TGTGCCACCCAGTTAGATTCGAATGAAAAACTGTTTTTT. It codes for CATQLDSNEKLFF.